This T cell receptor beta chain came from a study of T cell repertoires in cytomegalovirus infection. Study results and caveats: HLA-C-restricted CMV clonotypes gave the most frequent clonotype in two of eight donors. People with CMV and the relevant HLA were identified by cumulative public TCR beta family frequency.

TCRdb re-called the reads through MiXCR, storing one row per CDR3 protein. The table records about 160,000 distinct CDR3 sequences, about 15% of them present only once. This CDR3 is 11 amino acids long. Trimming removed 7 bases from V and 3 bases from J, with 7 bases in between. Germline-derived CDR1 and CDR2 are MDHEN and SYDVKM. A word on this clonotype: Its antigen is undetermined.

This TCR derives from a human donor in good health (CMV status not recorded). Some clones in this sample may be carry-over from other donors' samples. The sample consisted of CD8+ T cells from PBMCs. The J gene is TRBJ2-7, the V gene TRBV28; D not resolved. CDR3 nucleotide sequence: TGTGCCAGCACCCCAGGCTACGAGCAGTACTTC. Protein product: CASTPGYEQYF.